A single sample is the source of the 18 T cell receptor beta chains below, sequenced in a study of response to subunit inactivated influenza vaccine. From the RT-PCR reads, TCRdb called clonotypes with MiXCR, one entry per CDR3 protein. The sample lists about 300,000 distinct CDR3 sequences, just over 20% occurring once. The source was PBMCs from blood, collected approximately 20 months after vaccination. These receptors all come from a man aged 45 to 70 who received an inactivated influenza vaccine.

The rearrangement uses TRBV7-2 and TRBJ1-6; TRBD1 agrees at 8 bases. V lost 6 bases and J lost 5; bases outside the gene matches: 9. This CDR3 spans 16 amino acids. Germline V lookup: CDR1 SGHTA, CDR2 FQGNSA. CDR3 nucleotide sequence: TGTGCCAGCAGAGTCCCAGGGGGCGGGAATAATTCACCCCTCCACTTT. Translation: CASRVPGGGNNSPLHF.

The chain carries TRBV7-8 and TRBJ1-5; D is unresolved. The CDR3 has 13 amino acids. CDR1 is SGHVS and CDR2 is FQNEAQ in the germline V gene. Between the trimmed V and J ends, which lost 8 bases and 0 bases, there was a span of 8 bases. This chain's CDR3 is CASRGVSNQPQHF. DNA of the CDR3: TGTGCCAGCCGGGGAGTTAGCAATCAGCCCCAGCATTTT.

The chain recombines TRBV29-1 with TRBJ2-1; the match to TRBD2 covers 8 bases. Germline V gene lookup returns CDR1 SQVTM and CDR2 ANQGSEA. This CDR3 region has 14 residues. V trimming: 4 bases; J trimming: 4 bases; junction bases outside the gene matches: 6. CDR3 sequence: CSVGPGGPYNEQFF. The CDR3 DNA reads as TGCAGCGTTGGACCGGGGGGGCCGTACAATGAGCAGTTCTTC.

The chain has TRBV18 and TRBJ1-2, with TRBD1 matching over 9 bases. CDR1 and CDR2 from the germline V gene are KGHSH and LQKENI. J lost 7 bases, V lost 4 bases, and 16 bases had no gene match. The length of the CDR3 is 17 residues. Here the CDR3 reads CASSLQTTGGRSGGYTF. DNA for the CDR3: TGTGCCAGCTCACTTCAGACGACAGGGGGAAGATCAGGTGGCTACACCTTC.

The chain uses TRBV7-2 and TRBJ1-1, with D perhaps TRBD1 (6 bases). Per germline, CDR1 SGHTA and CDR2 FQGNSA. The CDR3 is made up of 15 amino acids. Trimming removed 5 bases at V and 6 bases at J, with 19 bases between. The CDR3 coding sequence is TGTGCCAGCAGCCAATTCGAACGTCCAGGGGCTGAAGCTTTCTTT. Translated, it gives CASSQFERPGAEAFF.

This rearrangement joins TRBV7-9 to TRBJ1-6; D is uncertain. CDR1 is SEHNR and CDR2 is FQNEAQ in the germline V gene (reference sequence). V lost 0 bases to trimming and J lost 14 bases, with 14 bases between them. The CDR3 is 14 amino acids. The CDR3 protein is CASSLATVDYSLHF. The CDR3 nucleotides read TGTGCCAGCAGCTTAGCGACGGTCGACTACTCCCTCCACTTT.

This clonotype was picked up many times. This chain uses TRBV23-1 with TRBJ1-1; D is ambiguous. TRBV23-1 counts as an open reading frame of uncertain function. Trimming left V 5 bases short and J 7 bases short, with 20 bases between. The CDR3 has 15 amino acids. The DNA of the CDR3 is TGCGCCAGCAGTACGCCCGAGCGAAGGGAGGGTGAAGCTTTCTTT. It specifies CASSTPERREGEAFF.

This clonotype was detected only a few times. This chain joins TRBV7-9 and TRBJ1-6; 7 bases line up with TRBD1. CDR3 length: 16 amino acids. Germline V gene data show CDR1 as SEHNR and CDR2 as FQNEAQ (reference sequence). V lost 5 bases to trimming and J lost 6 bases; unmatched junction nucleotides: 10. Here the CDR3 reads CASSPAPGQSNSPLHF. CDR3 sequence (DNA): TGTGCCAGCAGCCCGGCTCCGGGACAGAGTAATTCACCCCTCCACTTT.

This clonotype occurred many times. V and J are TRBV19 and TRBJ1-5, with D possibly matching TRBD1 (5 bases). Between the trimmed V and J ends, which lost 6 bases and 2 bases, there was a span of 11 bases. This CDR3 spans 14 amino acids. Germline loops: CDR1 LNHDA, CDR2 SQIVND (reference sequence). CDR3 protein: CASSGRGGNQPQHF. CDR3 sequence (DNA): TGTGCCAGTAGCGGGAGGGGTGGCAATCAGCCCCAGCATTTT.

This clonotype was observed a handful of times. The V call is TRBV20-1, the J call TRBJ1-4; tentatively, D is TRBD1 (6 bases). The CDR3 runs to 15 residues. Deletions cut 0 bases from V and 8 bases from J, with 16 bases between. Germline V CDR1 and CDR2: DFQATT, SNEGSKA (reference sequence). For the CDR3, the DNA is TGCAGTGCTAGAGATGGGGGCAGGGTAGCGGAAAAACTGTTTTTT. It yields the protein CSARDGGRVAEKLFF.

The chain recombines TRBV18 with TRBJ1-5; perhaps TRBD1 as D (5 bases). The germline gives CDR1 KGHSH, CDR2 LQKENI. V was shortened by 1 base and J by 5 bases, with 6 bases between the two germline ends. This CDR3 has 13 amino acids. The CDR3 nucleotides read TGTGCCAGCTCACCACTCAGGGATCAGCCCCAGCATTTT. It yields the protein CASSPLRDQPQHF.

This clonotype was found a few times. The rearrangement links TRBV14 to TRBJ1-1; D gene ambiguous. The germline V and J ends were trimmed by 0 bases and 4 bases, with 12 bases remaining between them. CDR1 SGHDN and CDR2 FVKESK come from the germline V gene. The CDR3 contains 15 residues. Here the CDR3 reads CASSQDVARSTEAFF. The CDR3 DNA sequence: TGTGCCAGCAGCCAAGATGTGGCGAGGAGCACTGAAGCTTTCTTT.

For the CDR3, the DNA is TGCGCCAGCAATGGGGGACTCCACGAGCAGTACTTC. Its translation: CASNGGLHEQYF. This chain joins TRBV10-2 and TRBJ2-7; TRBD2 is a possible D gene (6 bases). V lost 7 bases to trimming and J lost 5 bases, with 12 bases between them. CDR1 WSHSY and CDR2 SAAADI come from the germline V gene. The CDR3 loop spans 12 amino acids.

This clonotype was counted at least ten times. J is TRBJ1-1 and V is TRBV5-1; D may be TRBD1 (5 bases). Germline CDR1 is SGHRS and CDR2 is YFSETQ. The germline V and J ends were trimmed by 0 bases and 11 bases, with 14 bases remaining between them. The CDR3 is made up of 13 amino acids. CDR3 loop: CASSLAGRSAAFF. CDR3 DNA sequence: TGCGCCAGCAGCTTGGCAGGGAGGAGTGCGGCTTTCTTT.

This sequence joins TRBV6-2 or TRBV6-3 and TRBJ2-2; 8 bases fit TRBD1. V lost 7 bases to trimming and J lost 1 base; unmatched junction nucleotides: 5. Germline values: CDR1 MNHEY, CDR2 SVGEGT. The CDR3 has 15 amino acids. CDR3 sequence reads: CASKNDRGNTGELFF. In nucleotides, the CDR3 is TGTGCCAGCAAAAACGACAGGGGGAACACCGGGGAGCTGTTTTTT.

The table lists this clonotype with a few counts. The rearrangement joins TRBV23-1 to TRBJ2-7; D might be TRBD1 (6 bases). TRBV23-1 is classed as an ORF, of uncertain function. The CDR3 covers 16 residues. V lost 3 bases and J lost 0, with 15 bases in between. CDR3: CASSHHRDTDSYEQYF. The DNA for the CDR3 is TGCGCCAGCAGTCATCACAGGGACACCGACTCCTACGAGCAGTACTTC.

This clonotype appeared a few times. The chain is built from TRBV12-3 or TRBV12-4 and TRBJ2-5; 7 bases map to TRBD1. The CDR3 has 15 residues. J gave up 2 bases and V 4 bases, and 7 bases lay outside the gene matches. The CDR3 region is CASSYPDRPQETQYF. In DNA form, the CDR3 reads TGTGCCAGCAGTTACCCGGACAGGCCTCAAGAGACCCAGTACTTC.

V and J are TRBV6-5 and TRBJ2-7; possible D gene TRBD2, 7 bases. Trimming shortened V by 0 bases and J by 0 bases, and 12 bases separated the two germline ends. The CDR3 is made up of 16 amino acids. Germline values: CDR1 MNHEY, CDR2 SVGAGI. The CDR3 nucleotides are TGTGCCAGCAGTTACTCGAGCGGGACAACCTCCTACGAGCAGTACTTC. It codes for CASSYSSGTTSYEQYF.